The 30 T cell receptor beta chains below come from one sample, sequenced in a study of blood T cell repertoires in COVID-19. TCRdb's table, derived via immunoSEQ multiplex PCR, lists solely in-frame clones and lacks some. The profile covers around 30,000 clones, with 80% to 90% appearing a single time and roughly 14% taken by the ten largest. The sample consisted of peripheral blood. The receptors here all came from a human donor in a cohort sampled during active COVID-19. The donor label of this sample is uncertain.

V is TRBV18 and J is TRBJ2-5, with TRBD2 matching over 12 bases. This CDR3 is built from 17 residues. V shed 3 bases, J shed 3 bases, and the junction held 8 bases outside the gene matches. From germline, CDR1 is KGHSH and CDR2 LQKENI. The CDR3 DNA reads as TGTGCCAGCTCACCTCTTCCGACTAGCGGGGGAAAAGAGACCCAGTACTTC. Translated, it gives CASSPLPTSGGKETQYF. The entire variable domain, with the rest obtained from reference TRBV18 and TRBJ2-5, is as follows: NAGVMQNPRHLVRRRGQEARLRCSPMKGHSHVYWYRQLPEEGLKFMVYLQKENIIDESGMPKERFSAEFPKEGPSILRIQQVVRGDSAAYFCASSPLPTSGGKETQYFGPGTRLLVL.

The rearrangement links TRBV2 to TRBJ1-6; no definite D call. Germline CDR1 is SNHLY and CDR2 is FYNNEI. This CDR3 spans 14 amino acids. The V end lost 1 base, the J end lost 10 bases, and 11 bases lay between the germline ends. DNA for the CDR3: TGTGCCAGCAGTGAAGTAGACGGGATCTCACCCCTCCACTTT. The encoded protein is CASSEVDGISPLHF.

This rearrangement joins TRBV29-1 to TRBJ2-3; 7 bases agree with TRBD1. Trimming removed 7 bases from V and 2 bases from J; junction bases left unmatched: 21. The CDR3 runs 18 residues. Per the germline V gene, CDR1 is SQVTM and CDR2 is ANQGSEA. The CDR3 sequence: CSALPRDRDGPLTDTQYF. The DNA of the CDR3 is TGCAGCGCCCTCCCCCGGGACAGAGACGGGCCTCTCACAGATACGCAGTATTTT.

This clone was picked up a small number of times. CDR3: CASSDRGGELFF. CDR3 nucleotides: TGTGCCAGCAGTGACAGGGGAGGGGAGCTGTTTTTT. This sequence joins TRBV6-4 and TRBJ2-2; TRBD1 might be the D (5 bases). Trimming left V 2 bases short and J 8 bases short, with 6 bases between. The CDR3 totals 12 residues. CDR1 is MRHNA, CDR2 SNTAGT, per germline.

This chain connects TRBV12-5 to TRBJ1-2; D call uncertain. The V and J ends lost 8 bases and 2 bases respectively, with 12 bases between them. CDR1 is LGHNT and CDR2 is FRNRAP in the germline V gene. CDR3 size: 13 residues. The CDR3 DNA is TGTGCTAGTTCCGAGGGTTACAACTATGGCTACACCTTC. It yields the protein CASSEGYNYGYTF.

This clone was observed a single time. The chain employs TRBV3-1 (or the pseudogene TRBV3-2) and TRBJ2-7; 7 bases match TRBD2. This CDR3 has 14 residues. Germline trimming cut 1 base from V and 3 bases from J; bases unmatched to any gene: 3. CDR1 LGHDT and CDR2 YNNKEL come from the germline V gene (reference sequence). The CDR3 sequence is CASSQVERGYEQYF. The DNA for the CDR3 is TGTGCCAGCAGCCAAGTCGAGCGGGGCTACGAGCAGTACTTC.

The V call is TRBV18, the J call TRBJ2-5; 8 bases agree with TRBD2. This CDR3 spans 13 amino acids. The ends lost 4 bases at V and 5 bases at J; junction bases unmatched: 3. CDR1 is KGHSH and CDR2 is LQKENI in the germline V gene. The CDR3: CASSLREGETQYF. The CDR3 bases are TGTGCCAGCTCACTTCGGGAGGGGGAGACCCAGTACTTC.

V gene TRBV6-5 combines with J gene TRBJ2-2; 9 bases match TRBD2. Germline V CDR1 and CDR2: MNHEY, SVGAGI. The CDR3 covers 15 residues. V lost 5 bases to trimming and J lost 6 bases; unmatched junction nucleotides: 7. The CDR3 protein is CASSRGLALAGELFF. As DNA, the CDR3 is TGTGCCAGCAGTCGGGGACTAGCCCTGGCCGGGGAGCTGTTTTTT.

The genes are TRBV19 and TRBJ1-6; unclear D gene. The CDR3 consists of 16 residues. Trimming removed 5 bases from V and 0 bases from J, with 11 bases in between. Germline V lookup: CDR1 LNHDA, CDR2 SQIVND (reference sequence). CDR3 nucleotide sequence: TGTGCCAGTAGTGGAGGCCGGAGCTCCTATAATTCACCCCTCCACTTT. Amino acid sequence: CASSGGRSSYNSPLHF.

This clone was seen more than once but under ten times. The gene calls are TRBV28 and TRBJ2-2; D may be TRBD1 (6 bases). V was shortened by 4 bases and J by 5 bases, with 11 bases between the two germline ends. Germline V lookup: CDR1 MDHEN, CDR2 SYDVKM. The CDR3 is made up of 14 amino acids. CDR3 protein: CASSSAGETGELFF. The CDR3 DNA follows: TGTGCCAGCAGTTCTGCAGGGGAAACCGGGGAGCTGTTTTTT.

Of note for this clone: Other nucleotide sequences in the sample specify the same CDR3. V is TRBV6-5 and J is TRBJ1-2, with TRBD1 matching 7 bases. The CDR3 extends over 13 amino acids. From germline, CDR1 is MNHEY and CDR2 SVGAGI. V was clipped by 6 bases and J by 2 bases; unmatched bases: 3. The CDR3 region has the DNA TGTGCCAGCAGAGGGACAGCCAACTATGGCTACACCTTC. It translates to CASRGTANYGYTF.

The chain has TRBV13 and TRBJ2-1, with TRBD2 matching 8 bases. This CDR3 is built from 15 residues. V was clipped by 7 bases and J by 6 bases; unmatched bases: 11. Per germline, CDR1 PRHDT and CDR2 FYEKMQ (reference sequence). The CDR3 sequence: CASTRGGNRGNEQFF. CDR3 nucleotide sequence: TGTGCCAGCACCCGCGGGGGGAACCGGGGCAATGAGCAGTTCTTC.

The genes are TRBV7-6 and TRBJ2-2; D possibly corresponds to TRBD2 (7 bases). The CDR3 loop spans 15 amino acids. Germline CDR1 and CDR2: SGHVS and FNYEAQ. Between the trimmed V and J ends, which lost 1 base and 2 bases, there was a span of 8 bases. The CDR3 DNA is TGTGCCAGCAGCTTAGGGGGGGGCAACACCGGGGAGCTGTTTTTT. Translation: CASSLGGGNTGELFF.

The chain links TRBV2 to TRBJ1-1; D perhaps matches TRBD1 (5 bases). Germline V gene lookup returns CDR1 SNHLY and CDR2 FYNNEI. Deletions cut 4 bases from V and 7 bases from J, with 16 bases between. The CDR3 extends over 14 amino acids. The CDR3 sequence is CASSAQTELSEAFF. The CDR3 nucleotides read TGTGCCAGCAGTGCCCAGACAGAGCTAAGTGAAGCTTTCTTT.

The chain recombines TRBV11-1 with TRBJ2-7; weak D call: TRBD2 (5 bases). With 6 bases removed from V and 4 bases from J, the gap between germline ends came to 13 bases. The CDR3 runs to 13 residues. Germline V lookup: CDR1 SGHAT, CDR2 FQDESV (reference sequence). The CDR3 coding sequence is TGTGCCAGCAGTCGGGATTCCGTGTACGAGCAGTACTTC. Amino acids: CASSRDSVYEQYF.

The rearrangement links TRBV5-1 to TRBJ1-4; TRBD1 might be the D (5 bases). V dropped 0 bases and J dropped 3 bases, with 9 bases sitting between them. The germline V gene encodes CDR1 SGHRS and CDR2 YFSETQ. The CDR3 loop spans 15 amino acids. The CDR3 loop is CASSLDRPSNEKLFF. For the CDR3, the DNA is TGCGCCAGCAGCTTGGACAGGCCATCTAATGAAAAACTGTTTTTT.

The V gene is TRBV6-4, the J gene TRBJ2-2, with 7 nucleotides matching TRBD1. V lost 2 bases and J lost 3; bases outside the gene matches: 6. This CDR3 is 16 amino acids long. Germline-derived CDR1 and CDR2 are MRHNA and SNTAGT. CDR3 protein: CASSDEAGGDTGELFF. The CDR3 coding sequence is TGTGCCAGCAGTGACGAAGCAGGGGGTGACACCGGGGAGCTGTTTTTT.

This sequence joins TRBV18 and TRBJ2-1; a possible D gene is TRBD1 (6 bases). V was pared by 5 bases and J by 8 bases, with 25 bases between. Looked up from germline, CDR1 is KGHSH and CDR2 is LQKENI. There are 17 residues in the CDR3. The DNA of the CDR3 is TGTGCCAGCTCAATATATGTACAGGGCCCTTCGGTGGATGAGCAGTTCTTC. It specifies CASSIYVQGPSVDEQFF. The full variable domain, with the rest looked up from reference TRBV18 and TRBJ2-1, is NAGVMQNPRHLVRRRGQEARLRCSPMKGHSHVYWYRQLPEEGLKFMVYLQKENIIDESGMPKERFSAEFPKEGPSILRIQQVVRGDSAAYFCASSIYVQGPSVDEQFFGPGTRLTVL.

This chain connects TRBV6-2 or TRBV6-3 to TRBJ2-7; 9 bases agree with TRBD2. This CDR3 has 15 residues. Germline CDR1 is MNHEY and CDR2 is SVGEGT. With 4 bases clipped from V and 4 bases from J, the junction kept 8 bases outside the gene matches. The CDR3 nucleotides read TGTGCCAGCAGTTCCGTCTTGGCGGGGGGGTACGAGCAGTACTTC. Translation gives CASSSVLAGGYEQYF.

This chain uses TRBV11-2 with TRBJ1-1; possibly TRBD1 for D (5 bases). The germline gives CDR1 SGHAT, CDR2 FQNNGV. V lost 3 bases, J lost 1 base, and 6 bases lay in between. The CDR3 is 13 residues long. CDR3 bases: TGTGCCAGCAGCTTCCAGGGGAACACTGAAGCTTTCTTT. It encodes CASSFQGNTEAFF.

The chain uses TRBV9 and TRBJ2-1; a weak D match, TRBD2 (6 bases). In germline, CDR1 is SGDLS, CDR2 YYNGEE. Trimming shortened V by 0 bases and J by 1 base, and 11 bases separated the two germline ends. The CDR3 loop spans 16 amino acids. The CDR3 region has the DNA TGTGCCAGCAGCGTAGAGGGGCGGGGTTCCTACAATGAGCAGTTCTTC. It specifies CASSVEGRGSYNEQFF.

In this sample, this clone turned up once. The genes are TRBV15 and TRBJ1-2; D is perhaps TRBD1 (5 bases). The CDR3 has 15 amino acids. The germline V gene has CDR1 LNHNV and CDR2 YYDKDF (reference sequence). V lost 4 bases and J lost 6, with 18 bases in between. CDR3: CATSTREGAVDGYTF. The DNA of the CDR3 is TGTGCCACCAGCACCAGAGAAGGGGCAGTCGATGGCTACACCTTC.

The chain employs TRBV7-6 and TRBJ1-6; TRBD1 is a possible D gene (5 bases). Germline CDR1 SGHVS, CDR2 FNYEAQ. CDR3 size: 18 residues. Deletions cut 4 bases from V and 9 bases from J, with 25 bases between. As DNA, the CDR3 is TGTGCCAGCAGCTCAAACTTCGGAGGGGATCTCACCGGTTCACCCCTCCACTTT. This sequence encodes CASSSNFGGDLTGSPLHF.

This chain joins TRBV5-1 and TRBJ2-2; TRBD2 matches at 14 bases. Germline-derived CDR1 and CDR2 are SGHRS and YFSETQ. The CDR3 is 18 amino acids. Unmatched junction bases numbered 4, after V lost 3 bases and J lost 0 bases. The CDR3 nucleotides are TGCGCCAGCAGCTGGAGACTAGCGGGGGGGCCGAACACCGGGGAGCTGTTTTTT. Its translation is CASSWRLAGGPNTGELFF.

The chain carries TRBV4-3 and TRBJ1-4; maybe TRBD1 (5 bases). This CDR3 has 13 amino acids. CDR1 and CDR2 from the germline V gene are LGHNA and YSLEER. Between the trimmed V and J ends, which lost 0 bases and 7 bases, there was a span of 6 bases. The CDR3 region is CASSQDGAEKLFF. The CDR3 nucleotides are TGCGCCAGCAGCCAAGATGGGGCTGAAAAACTGTTTTTT.

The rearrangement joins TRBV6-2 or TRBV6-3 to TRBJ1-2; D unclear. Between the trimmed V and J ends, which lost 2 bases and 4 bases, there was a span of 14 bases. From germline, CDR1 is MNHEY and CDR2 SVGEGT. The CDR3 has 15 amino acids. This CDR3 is CASSYPLSGIYGYTF. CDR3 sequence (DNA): TGTGCCAGCAGTTACCCCCTTTCGGGAATCTATGGCTACACCTTC.

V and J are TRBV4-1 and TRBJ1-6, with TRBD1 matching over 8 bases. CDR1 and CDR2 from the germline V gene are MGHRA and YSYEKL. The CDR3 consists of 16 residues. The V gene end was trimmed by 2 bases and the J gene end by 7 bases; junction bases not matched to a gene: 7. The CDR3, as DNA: TGCGCCAGCAGCCAACCCCTGGACAGGGAGAATTCACCCCTCCACTTT. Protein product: CASSQPLDRENSPLHF.

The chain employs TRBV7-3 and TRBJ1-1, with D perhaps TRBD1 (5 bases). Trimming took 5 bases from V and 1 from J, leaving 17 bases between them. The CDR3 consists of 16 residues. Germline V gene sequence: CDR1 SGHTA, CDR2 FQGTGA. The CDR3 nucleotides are TGTGCCAGCAGCGCCCAAGCGGGACTCAGGAACACTGAAGCTTTCTTT. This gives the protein CASSAQAGLRNTEAFF.

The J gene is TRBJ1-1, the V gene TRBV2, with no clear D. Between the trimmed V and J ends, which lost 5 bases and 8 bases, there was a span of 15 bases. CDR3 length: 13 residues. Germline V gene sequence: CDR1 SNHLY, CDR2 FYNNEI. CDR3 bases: TGTGCCAGCAGTCCCACACGGCTAGCGGAAGCTTTCTTT. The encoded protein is CASSPTRLAEAFF.

Written as DNA, the CDR3 is TGTGCCAGCAGCTCGGACAGGGTGGATGGCTACACCTTC. Protein: CASSSDRVDGYTF. The V gene is TRBV7-2, the J gene TRBJ1-2, with 8 bases that match TRBD1. Germline loops: CDR1 SGHTA, CDR2 FQGNSA. Losses at the gene ends were 4 bases for V and 6 bases for J; bases not matched to a gene: 4. This CDR3 is 13 amino acids long.